The 6 T cell receptor beta chains below were found in one sample sequenced in a study of blood T cell repertoires in COVID-19. Sequenced by immunoSEQ multiplex PCR; TCRdb stores in-frame clones only, minus some. The sample holds 150,000 to 200,000 clones, 93% seen once. Sequenced material: peripheral blood. These receptors all stem from a woman aged 60-70 years with COVID-19, enrolled during active disease.

This rearrangement joins TRBV7-9 to TRBJ1-2, with TRBD1 matching 9 bases. Germline V gives CDR1 SEHNR, CDR2 FQNEAQ (reference sequence). J gave up 6 bases and V 6 bases, and 17 bases lay outside the gene matches. The CDR3 length is 17 residues. This CDR3 is CASSPTVSGQGHNGYTF. The CDR3 nucleotides are TGTGCCAGCAGTCCAACCGTCTCGGGACAGGGCCACAATGGCTACACCTTC. Together with reference TRBV7-9 and TRBJ1-2, the CDR3 gives the full variable domain: DTGVSQNPRHKITKRGQNVTFRCDPISEHNRLYWYRQTLGQGPEFLTYFQNEAQLEKSRLLSDRFSAERPKGSFSTLEIQRTEQGDSAMYLCASSPTVSGQGHNGYTFGSGTRLTVV.

This clone came up a few times. This chain uses TRBV6-4 with TRBJ1-6, with D unclear. The V and J ends lost 3 bases and 5 bases respectively, with 5 bases between them. The CDR3 loop spans 13 amino acids. The germline gives CDR1 MRHNA, CDR2 SNTAGT. This CDR3 reads CASSERDNSPLHF. The CDR3 region has the DNA TGTGCCAGCAGTGAGAGGGATAATTCACCCCTCCACTTT.

The chain combines TRBV15 with TRBJ1-1; TRBD1 aligns across 8 bases. Looked up from germline, CDR1 is LNHNV and CDR2 is YYDKDF (reference sequence). The CDR3 is 14 residues long. V lost 3 bases and J lost 8; bases outside the gene matches: 8. CDR3 sequence reads: CATSRKDRGLEAFF. The CDR3 DNA reads as TGTGCCACCAGCAGGAAAGACAGGGGACTCGAAGCTTTCTTT.

The genes are TRBV5-4 and TRBJ2-5, with D perhaps matching TRBD1 (6 bases). Trimming pared 5 bases from V and 2 bases from J, leaving 13 bases between. This CDR3 is 14 amino acids long. Germline V gives CDR1 SGHNT, CDR2 YYREEE (reference sequence). CDR3 region: CASRGAPRQETQYF. The CDR3 DNA follows: TGTGCCAGCAGGGGGGCCCCCCGTCAAGAGACCCAGTACTTC. Full variable domain (remainder filled in from reference TRBV5-4 and TRBJ2-5): ETGVTQSPTHLIKTRGQQVTLRCSSQSGHNTVSWYQQALGQGPQFIFQYYREEENGRGNFPPRFSGLQFPNYSSELNVNALELDDSALYLCASRGAPRQETQYFGPGTRLLVL.

This clone was counted a few times. V gene TRBV11-2 combines with J gene TRBJ2-7; D ambiguous. Per the germline V gene, CDR1 is SGHAT and CDR2 is FQNNGV. The CDR3 contains 11 residues. The V end lost 4 bases, the J end lost 4 bases, and 5 bases lay between the germline ends. The CDR3 protein is CASSSLYEQYF. Here the CDR3 DNA reads TGTGCCAGCAGCTCCCTATACGAGCAGTACTTC.

This clone was found once. CDR3 nucleotides: TGTGCCAGCAGCGTAGGGCCCGTCTATGGCTACACCTTC. It encodes CASSVGPVYGYTF. The V gene is TRBV9, the J gene TRBJ1-2, with D uncertain. This CDR3 has 13 residues. Looked up from germline, CDR1 is SGDLS and CDR2 is YYNGEE. V lost 0 bases and J lost 4, with 7 bases in between.